A selection of T cell receptor beta chains follows, all from one sample in a study of response to subunit inactivated influenza vaccine. TCRdb reprocessed the RT-PCR reads via MiXCR and lists one record per CDR3 protein. In the table there are roughly 620,000 distinct CDR3 sequences, 10% to 12% of which are singletons. This same sample was also taken into another study, of T cells expressing NK-cell markers.

The sequencing used PBMCs from blood, collected on the day of vaccination. These receptors came from a man aged 45-65 years who received an inactivated influenza vaccine. Both conserved end residues are part of each CDR3. The D gene is left open where the match is weak. Some rows mark clone size as missing; the rest say once, few, many or name a class of expanded clone.

D gene,clone size,J gene,V gene,CDR3 DNA,CDR3 protein
TRBD2,NA,TRBJ2-4,TRBV4-3,TGCGCCAGCAGCCAAGATAGCGGCCCGGCGGGAGACATTCAGTACTTC,CASSQDSGPAGDIQYF
TRBD2,NA,TRBJ2-3,TRBV10-3,TGTGCCATCAGTACTAGCGGGAGCACAGATACGCAGTATTTT,CAISTSGSTDTQYF
NA,NA,TRBJ2-1,TRBV7-9,TGTGCCAGCAGCCTAAAGGACACAAACAATGAGCAGTTCTTC,CASSLKDTNNEQFF
TRBD2,few,TRBJ2-3,TRBV28,TGTGCCAGCAATTATCCGGGACTAGCGGATAGTACAGATACGCAGTATTTT,CASNYPGLADSTDTQYF
TRBD1,few,TRBJ1-5,TRBV4-1,TGCGCCAGCAGCCAAGGAATGGCCAGGGGGCTCGGTCAGCCCCAGCATTTT,CASSQGMARGLGQPQHF
TRBD1,many,TRBJ2-3,TRBV12-3/TRBV12-4,TGTGCCAGCAGAAAGACAGGGGGCTCAGATACGCAGTATTTT,CASRKTGGSDTQYF
NA,NA,TRBJ2-1,TRBV18,TGTGCCAGCTCACCACCGTTGGGAGGCAATGAGCAGTTCTTC,CASSPPLGGNEQFF
NA,NA,TRBJ2-2,TRBV4-3,TGCGCCAGCAGCCAGGACCCGACCCCGACTATCACCGGGGAGCTGTTTTTT,CASSQDPTPTITGELFF
NA,few,TRBJ2-2,TRBV5-1,TGCGCCAGCAGCTCGCCGGGACCTGACACCGGGGAGCTGTTTTTT,CASSSPGPDTGELFF
NA,NA,TRBJ2-4,TRBV7-9,TGTGCCAGCAGCTTATTGTGGGGAAACATTCAGTACTTC,CASSLLWGNIQYF
NA,many,TRBJ2-1,TRBV5-1,TGCGCCAGCAGCTTGGGCGGGACATCCTACAATGAGCAGTTCTTC,CASSLGGTSYNEQFF
TRBD2,few,TRBJ2-5,TRBV25-1,TGTGCCAGCAGTGATCGAAAGCGGGAAGCTTACAAGACCCAGTACTTC,CASSDRKREAYKTQYF
NA,NA,TRBJ2-5,TRBV10-2,TGCGCTGTAGGGCTCGGAGAGACCCAGTACTTC,CAVGLGETQYF
NA,many,TRBJ2-2,TRBV12-3/TRBV12-4,TGTGCCAGCAGGAACCCCGGGGAGCTGTTTTTT,CASRNPGELFF
NA,NA,TRBJ2-4,TRBV6-2/TRBV6-3,TGTGCCAACACCCGTTTTGAGGGACTAGCCAAAAACATTCAGTACTTC,CANTRFEGLAKNIQYF
NA,few,TRBJ2-1,TRBV20-1,TGCAGTGCTAATCTGTGGGCTCGCCCATTGGTTATAAATGAGCAGTTCTTC,CSANLWARPLVINEQFF
TRBD1,NA,TRBJ1-1,TRBV20-1,TGCAGGATCCCAGGGGGCAGTGTCGCTGAAGCTTTCTTT,CRIPGGSVAEAFF
NA,NA,TRBJ2-1,TRBV20-1,TGCAGTGGGGATCTAGCGACCCGCTACAATGAGCAGTTCTTC,CSGDLATRYNEQFF
TRBD1,few,TRBJ2-5,TRBV12-3/TRBV12-4,TGTGCCAGCAGTTTAGATGGGCCAGGGGGCGAGACCCAGTACTTC,CASSLDGPGGETQYF
TRBD2,few,TRBJ2-2,TRBV24-1,TGTGCCACCAGTGATTTGCCAGGTAGCGGGAGCGCGAACACCGGGGAGCTGTTTTTT,CATSDLPGSGSANTGELFF
NA,NA,TRBJ2-7,TRBV9,TGTGCCAGCAGTCCCCGTGTCGGGACGGCAAGCTCCTACGAGCAGTACTTC,CASSPRVGTASSYEQYF
TRBD1,NA,TRBJ1-4,TRBV6-5,TGTGCCAGCAGTTACTATTCAGGGGGAGATGAAAAACTGTTTTTT,CASSYYSGGDEKLFF
NA,few,TRBJ1-4,TRBV5-5,TGTGCCAGCAGCTGGAGACCCTCGAGGGCTAATGAAAAACTGTTTTTT,CASSWRPSRANEKLFF
NA,many,TRBJ2-1,TRBV15,TGTGCCACCAGCAGAGATCGGGTAGCGGAGCAGTTCTTC,CATSRDRVAEQFF
NA,few,TRBJ2-7,TRBV6-5,TGTGCCAGCAGTTACTCGACGGAGATAGGAGAGCAGTACTTC,CASSYSTEIGEQYF
TRBD2,few,TRBJ2-1,TRBV5-6,TGTGCCAGCAGCTCTCGCTCCCGGGGGGTCAATGAGCAGTTCTTC,CASSSRSRGVNEQFF
TRBD2,NA,TRBJ2-7,TRBV20-1,TGCAGTGCTAGTGCGTTCAAGCGGGGGGGATACGAGCAGTACTTC,CSASAFKRGGYEQYF
NA,NA,TRBJ2-1,TRBV5-1,TGCGCCAGCAGTCCCACTAGCCCTACGTACAATGAGCAGTTCTTC,CASSPTSPTYNEQFF